What follows are 28 T cell receptor beta chains derived from one specimen sequenced in a study of response to subunit inactivated influenza vaccine. TCRdb processed the RT-PCR reads anew with MiXCR; each CDR3 protein has one entry. Of roughly 630,000 distinct CDR3 sequences listed, 14% are singletons. Sequenced material: PBMCs from blood, taken around two weeks before vaccination. These receptors all stem from a man aged 45-65 years who received an inactivated influenza vaccine.

The rearrangement uses TRBV5-1 and TRBJ2-5; 10 nucleotides agree with TRBD2. The CDR3 extends over 17 amino acids. J lost 2 bases, V lost 0 bases, and 7 bases had no gene match. Looked up from germline, CDR1 is SGHRS and CDR2 is YFSETQ. The CDR3 DNA reads TGCGCCAGCAGCTTGGCCTTGGTAGCGGGGGGACAAGAGACCCAGTACTTC. Translated: CASSLALVAGGQETQYF.

The chain has TRBV27 and TRBJ2-1; TRBD2 aligns across 8 bases. The CDR3 consists of 14 residues. The germline V gene encodes CDR1 MNHEY and CDR2 SMNVEV (reference sequence). V was clipped by 3 bases and J by 8 bases; unmatched bases: 6. The CDR3 sequence is CASSFGGGRHEQFF. The CDR3 region has the DNA TGTGCCAGCAGTTTCGGGGGGGGGAGGCATGAGCAGTTCTTC.

The J gene is TRBJ1-6, the V gene TRBV6-5; 7 bases line up with TRBD1. Germline CDR1 MNHEY, CDR2 SVGAGI. V was clipped by 4 bases and J by 10 bases; unmatched bases: 7. The CDR3 runs 14 residues. CDR3 coding DNA: TGTGCCAGCAGTTTCGGGACAGATGGGTCACCCCTCCACTTT. It translates to CASSFGTDGSPLHF.

This clonotype was detected only a few times. The chain has TRBV4-1 and TRBJ2-2; tentatively, D is TRBD1 or TRBD2 (5 bases each). Germline V gene data show CDR1 as MGHRA and CDR2 as YSYEKL. The CDR3 totals 15 residues. V lost 1 base and J lost 4, with 10 bases in between. CDR3 amino acids: CASSQGGYATGELFF. The CDR3 DNA follows: TGCGCCAGCAGCCAAGGGGGGTATGCCACCGGGGAGCTGTTTTTT.

The V gene is TRBV6-1, the J gene TRBJ2-2, with 8 bases identical to TRBD1. Germline V CDR1 and CDR2: MNHNS, SASEGT. The length of the CDR3 is 14 residues. Losses at the gene ends were 7 bases for V and 6 bases for J; bases not matched to a gene: 7. In DNA form, the CDR3 reads TGTGCCAGCAACCGCAGGGGGCGCCCCGGGGAGCTGTTTTTT. Translation gives CASNRRGRPGELFF.

This clonotype has more than one count but fewer than ten. This chain links TRBV9 with TRBJ2-1, with 10 bases matching TRBD2. This CDR3 region has 16 residues. Germline assignment: CDR1 SGDLS and CDR2 YYNGEE. The junction had 8 bases not matched to a gene; V was cut back by 6 bases and J by 2 bases. CDR3 DNA sequence: TGTGCCAGCACCGGGGGAGCGGGAGGGCCCTACAATGAGCAGTTCTTC. Amino acids: CASTGGAGGPYNEQFF.

The table lists this clonotype with many counts. The J gene is TRBJ1-5, the V gene TRBV6-2 or TRBV6-3, with 9 bases fitting TRBD1. The CDR3 runs to 14 residues. Germline CDR1 is MNHEY and CDR2 is SVGEGT. The ends lost 4 bases at V and 7 bases at J; junction bases unmatched: 5. CDR3 DNA: TGTGCCAGCAGTTTCCGGGACAGGGCGCAGCCCCAGCATTTT. It translates to CASSFRDRAQPQHF.

V usage is TRBV6-5 and J usage is TRBJ2-2; D might be TRBD1 or TRBD2, each matching 5 bases. CDR3 length: 15 residues. Germline V lookup: CDR1 MNHEY, CDR2 SVGAGI. Trimming removed 2 bases at V and 5 bases at J, with 12 bases between. This CDR3 is CASSYGGWGTGELFF. Here the CDR3 DNA reads TGTGCCAGCAGTTACGGGGGTTGGGGAACCGGGGAGCTGTTTTTT.

Comment on this clonotype: A single base is all that separates this from a far larger clone, so a read error is likely. V is TRBV7-2 and J is TRBJ2-3; D unresolved. The V and J ends lost 2 bases and 3 bases respectively, with 3 bases between them. Germline V CDR1 and CDR2: SGHTA, FQGNSA. The CDR3 is 12 amino acids. The CDR3 spells CASSLMTDTQYF. Written as DNA, the CDR3 is TGTGCCAGCAGCTTAATGACAGATACGCAGTATTTT.

The rearrangement joins TRBV4-1 to TRBJ2-2, with TRBD1 matching over 8 bases. There are 17 residues in the CDR3. The germline V gene has CDR1 MGHRA and CDR2 YSYEKL. V dropped 1 base and J dropped 6; count of bases not matched to a gene: 10. The CDR3 DNA reads as TGCGCCAGCAGCCAAGTGGGGGCAGGGGGCTTCCCCGGGGAGCTGTTTTTT. Encoded protein: CASSQVGAGGFPGELFF.

This clonotype was counted a few times. The chain couples TRBV10-2 to TRBJ2-1; D possibly corresponds to TRBD2 (5 bases). Per the germline V gene, CDR1 is WSHSY and CDR2 is SAAADI. V lost 0 bases, J lost 3 bases, and 9 bases lay in between. The CDR3 runs to 15 residues. The CDR3 reads CASSESVGNYNEQFF. The CDR3 DNA sequence: TGCGCCAGCAGTGAGTCTGTCGGGAACTACAATGAGCAGTTCTTC.

This CDR3 is CASSLGHGEQYF. CDR3 in DNA: TGCGCCAGCAGCTTGGGACACGGCGAGCAGTACTTC. The chain carries TRBV5-1 and TRBJ2-7; D call uncertain. V was clipped by 0 bases and J by 6 bases, with 7 bases between them. This CDR3 region has 12 residues. In germline, CDR1 is SGHRS, CDR2 YFSETQ.

This chain links TRBV27 with TRBJ2-3, with 13 positions matching TRBD2. The CDR3 length is 17 residues. Germline V gene data show CDR1 as MNHEY and CDR2 as SMNVEV (reference sequence). Trimming took 6 bases from V and 3 from J; bases not matched to a gene: 9. CDR3 sequence (DNA): TGTGCCAGCAGCTTCGGACTAGCGGGGGAATCGACAGATACGCAGTATTTT. Translation gives CASSFGLAGESTDTQYF.

In this sample, this clonotype turned up many times. The chain uses TRBV5-1 and TRBJ2-7; the match to TRBD1 covers 9 bases. The CDR3 loop spans 15 amino acids. V dropped 3 bases and J dropped 0; count of bases not matched to a gene: 4. Germline lookup yields CDR1 SGHRS and CDR2 YFSETQ. DNA of the CDR3: TGCGCCAGCAGCTCGAAACAGGGGGCCTCCTACGAGCAGTACTTC. As protein: CASSSKQGASYEQYF.

V is TRBV7-2 and J is TRBJ1-2; D unclear. V lost 1 base and J lost 1, with 10 bases in between. The germline gives CDR1 SGHTA, CDR2 FQGNSA. This CDR3 contains 15 residues. CDR3 loop: CASSLVPRNNYGYTF. CDR3 nucleotide sequence: TGTGCCAGCAGCTTAGTTCCCAGAAATAACTATGGCTACACCTTC.

The chain carries TRBV12-3 or TRBV12-4 and TRBJ2-7; 10 bases map to TRBD2. Trimming at V came to 6 bases and at J to 4 bases, leaving 6 bases not matched to a gene. The CDR3 consists of 14 residues. CDR3 loop: CASSPLAGVYEQYF. CDR3 sequence (DNA): TGTGCCAGCAGCCCGCTAGCGGGGGTTTACGAGCAGTACTTC.

The chain recombines TRBV4-1 with TRBJ2-1, with 7 bases aligning to TRBD2. There are 16 residues in the CDR3. Germline V lookup: CDR1 MGHRA, CDR2 YSYEKL. The V segment lost 0 bases and the J segment 6 bases; nucleotides outside the gene matches: 8. CDR3 DNA sequence: TGCGCCAGCAGCCAAGAAGGGGCGGGAGCCCTCAATGAGCAGTTCTTC. Translation: CASSQEGAGALNEQFF.

V usage is TRBV6-5 and J usage is TRBJ2-1; the D is unclear. The V gene lost 0 bases and the J gene lost 7 bases, with 7 bases spanning the gap. The CDR3 has 13 residues. CDR1 MNHEY and CDR2 SVGAGI come from the germline V gene. For the CDR3, the DNA is TGTGCCAGCAGTTACTCTCGGCAGAATGAGCAGTTCTTC. Encoded protein: CASSYSRQNEQFF.

This clonotype appeared a few times. The chain combines TRBV7-2 with TRBJ2-5; TRBD1 is a possible D gene (8 bases). V lost 1 base, J lost 5 bases, and 20 bases lay in between. Germline values: CDR1 SGHTA, CDR2 FQGNSA. CDR3 length: 17 amino acids. The CDR3 loop is CASSLGRWTGRGETQYF. The CDR3 DNA sequence: TGTGCCAGCAGCTTAGGACGCTGGACAGGGAGGGGGGAGACCCAGTACTTC.

At least ten counts were recorded for this clonotype. The gene calls are TRBV5-1 and TRBJ1-1; 8 bases fit TRBD1. The CDR3 contains 13 residues. Trimming at V came to 3 bases and at J to 6 bases, leaving 4 bases not matched to a gene. Germline lookup yields CDR1 SGHRS and CDR2 YFSETQ. CDR3 bases: TGCGCCAGCAGCTCGACAGGGGAAGCTGAAGCTTTCTTT. Amino acids: CASSSTGEAEAFF. Filled out from reference TRBV5-1 and TRBJ1-1, the complete variable domain reads KAGVTQTPRYLIKTRGQQVTLSCSPISGHRSVSWYQQTPGQGLQFLFEYFSETQRNKGNFPGRFSGRQFSNSRSEMNVSTLELGDSALYLCASSSTGEAEAFFGQGTRLTVV.

The J gene is TRBJ1-6, the V gene TRBV25-1; D unclear. Trimming took off 8 bases at V and 8 bases at J, with 13 bases between the two ends. Germline CDR1 is MGHDK and CDR2 is SYGVNS. This CDR3 region has 13 residues. In nucleotides, the CDR3 is TGTGCCAGCGCACGCTTCGGCGATTCACCCCTCCACTTT. Its translation is CASARFGDSPLHF.

This clonotype has more than one count but fewer than ten. The chain couples TRBV11-2 to TRBJ2-3; 11 bases are shared with TRBD2. Germline loops: CDR1 SGHAT, CDR2 FQNNGV. CDR3 size: 18 residues. The J segment lost 3 bases and the V segment lost 5 bases, leaving 13 bases of the junction unmatched. CDR3 residues: CASSQQMTSGASTDTQYF. As DNA, the CDR3 is TGTGCCAGCAGCCAACAGATGACTAGCGGGGCTTCAACAGATACGCAGTATTTT.

This clonotype has only a few counts. J is TRBJ2-5 and V is TRBV10-3, with 7 bases lining up with TRBD1. J was trimmed by 4 bases and V by 5 bases; bases with no gene match: 4. Germline CDR1 and CDR2: ENHRY and SYGVKD. The CDR3 is 13 amino acids. CDR3: CAISPTGAETQYF. CDR3 sequence (DNA): TGTGCCATCAGTCCTACAGGGGCAGAGACCCAGTACTTC.

This clonotype was detected only a few times. The chain carries TRBV29-1 and TRBJ2-5; maybe TRBD1 (5 bases). This CDR3 comprises 13 residues. CDR1 and CDR2 from the germline V gene are SQVTM and ANQGSEA. CDR3 residues: CSEPKGHQETQYF. The CDR3 DNA reads as TGCAGTGAACCCAAGGGGCACCAAGAGACCCAGTACTTC.

The table lists this clonotype with many counts. The chain is built from TRBV28 and TRBJ2-5; D might be TRBD1 (9 bases). The V end lost 6 bases, the J end lost 5 bases, and 19 bases lay between the germline ends. The V gene's germline CDR1 is MDHEN and CDR2 SYDVKM. This CDR3 spans 15 amino acids. In nucleotides, the CDR3 is TGTGCCAGCAGGCCGGTTAGCGGGACAGGGGAGACCCAGTACTTC. Amino acids: CASRPVSGTGETQYF.

This clonotype was observed a few times. The chain uses TRBV5-1 and TRBJ2-1; 8 positions match TRBD1. The germline CDR1 and CDR2 sequences are SGHRS and YFSETQ. V dropped 4 bases and J dropped 8; count of bases not matched to a gene: 11. The CDR3 runs to 15 residues. Here the CDR3 reads CASSVQGAGFDEQFF. Written as DNA, the CDR3 is TGCGCCAGCAGCGTCCAGGGGGCAGGTTTCGATGAGCAGTTCTTC.

As for this clonotype: One end of the junction does not line up with germline, which may come from a read error. The rearrangement uses TRBV5-5 and TRBJ1-2; D is unclear. This CDR3 comprises 14 residues. CDR1 SGHKS and CDR2 YYEKEE come from the germline V gene (reference sequence). DNA for the CDR3: TGTGCCAGCAGCTTTCCGCCCAGTTCCTATGGCTACGCCTTC. This sequence encodes CASSFPPSSYGYAF.

This clonotype was picked up a small number of times. The rearrangement uses TRBV4-3 and TRBJ2-1, with TRBD1 identical over 7 bases. CDR1 LGHNA and CDR2 YSLEER come from the germline V gene. The V gene end was trimmed by 0 bases and the J gene end by 10 bases; junction bases not matched to a gene: 6. This CDR3 contains 14 residues. CDR3 loop: CASSQDRDSTEQFF. CDR3 coding DNA: TGCGCCAGCAGCCAAGATCGGGACAGCACCGAGCAGTTCTTC.